Sequencing of this TCR beta chain was carried out in a study of cytomegalovirus exposure and HLA in healthy donors. CDR3 length: 20 residues. Trimming cost V 0 bases and J 4 bases; bases outside gene matches: 19. Germline V lookup: CDR1 SGHDN, CDR2 FVKESK. Primers included in the PCR were 60 Vbeta and 13 Jbeta primers. Sequencing used immunoSEQ multiplex PCR; TCRdb keeps in-frame clones, though not all of them. The sample's table shows around 190,000 clones. Sequencing was performed on PBMCs. The sequence was obtained from a woman aged 25 to 45 in good health and CMV-seropositive. The genes are TRBV14 and TRBJ2-7; 9 bases are a match to TRBD2. CDR3 sequence: CASSQDFRQGRASGIYEQYF. CDR3 DNA: TGTGCCAGCAGCCAAGATTTTCGACAGGGTAGGGCTAGCGGGATTTACGAGCAGTACTTC. Using reference TRBV14 and TRBJ2-7 for the parts outside the CDR3, the full variable domain is EAGVTQFPSHSVIEKGQTVTLRCDPISGHDNLYWYRRVMGKEIKFLLHFVKESKQDESGMPNNRFLAERTGGTYSTLKVQPAELEDSGVYFCASSQDFRQGRASGIYEQYFGPGTRLTVT.